The rows below give T cell receptor beta chains drawn from one sample of a study of T cells in Graves' hyperthyroidism and ophthalmopathy. From the multiplex PCR reads, TCRdb called clonotypes with MiXCR, one entry per CDR3 protein. This sample has about 360,000 distinct CDR3 sequences; less than 15% occur once, and the top ten carry 9% to 9.5%. What was sequenced was blood. Source of these receptors: a woman younger than 30 with Graves' hyperthyroidism. Each CDR3 is given without its conserved first and last residue. Fields, in order: V gene, J gene, CDR3 protein.

V: TRBV3-1; J: TRBJ1-2; CDR3: ASSQWGQGGIDGYT
V: TRBV5-1; J: TRBJ2-3; CDR3: ASSVETPGDTQY
V: TRBV4-2; J: TRBJ2-2; CDR3: ASSQDPLVAGEETGELF
V: TRBV18; J: TRBJ1-1; CDR3: ASHRPGNTEAF
V: TRBV5-1; J: TRBJ2-2; CDR3: ASSLGPSSGELF
V: TRBV28; J: TRBJ2-1; CDR3: ASLGLAGGQF
V: TRBV2; J: TRBJ1-2; CDR3: ASSLDWSYGYT
V: TRBV12-3/TRBV12-4; J: TRBJ2-1; CDR3: ASSLFSRIPYNEQF
V: TRBV25-1; J: TRBJ2-5; CDR3: ASSGQGAGGTQY
V: TRBV11-2; J: TRBJ2-1; CDR3: ASSSGGHKYNEQF
V: TRBV7-2; J: TRBJ1-6; CDR3: ASSFPQGTSPLH
V: TRBV7-9; J: TRBJ2-1; CDR3: ASSVALNNEQF
V: TRBV3-1; J: TRBJ1-4; CDR3: ASSQVQGQEKLF